These T cell receptor beta chains were read from a single sample in a study of cytomegalovirus exposure and HLA in healthy donors. TCRdb's copy holds only in-frame clones and misses some; the assay was immunoSEQ multiplex PCR. The sample carries around 110,000 clones, approximately 70% recorded once. The material sequenced was PBMCs. These receptors were collected from a young man in good health and CMV-seronegative. Each CDR3 is given with its conserved first and last residue. Fields, in order: D gene, J gene, V gene, clone size, CDR3 protein, CDR3 DNA. A D gene is named only where the DNA matches it firmly. The size field is filled for only some rows; it gives once, few, many or a size class.

TRBD2	TRBJ2-1	TRBV10-2	.	CASRGTSGPYNEQFF	TGCGCCAGTAGAGGGACTAGCGGGCCTTACAATGAGCAGTTCTTC
.	TRBJ2-7	TRBV9	once	CASSVALGPNYEQYF	TGTGCCAGCAGCGTAGCTTTGGGGCCCAACTACGAGCAGTACTTC
.	TRBJ2-7	TRBV29-1	.	CSVEDRGRGSYEQYF	TGCAGCGTTGAAGATCGTGGCAGGGGTTCCTACGAGCAGTACTTC
TRBD2	TRBJ2-5	TRBV29-1	few	CSSGGPSGSETQYF	TGCAGCTCCGGGGGGCCTAGCGGGAGTGAGACCCAGTACTTC
TRBD2	TRBJ2-5	TRBV28	.	CASSYGGAGWQETQYF	TGTGCCAGCAGTTACGGGGGGGCGGGTTGGCAAGAGACCCAGTACTTC
TRBD1	TRBJ2-7	TRBV29-1	.	CSVDPDRGNYEQYF	TGCAGCGTTGACCCCGACAGGGGCAACTACGAGCAGTACTTC
.	TRBJ2-1	TRBV30	few	CARTSAGYNEQFF	TGTGCCCGCACTTCTGCGGGGTACAATGAGCAGTTCTTC
.	TRBJ2-5	TRBV7-2	.	CASSPRETQYF	TGTGCCAGCAGTCCTAGAGAGACCCAGTACTTC
TRBD1	TRBJ1-1	TRBV28	.	CASWDRGNTEAFF	TGTGCCAGCTGGGACAGGGGGAACACTGAAGCTTTCTTT
.	TRBJ2-1	TRBV13	.	CASSLGLAKPYNEQFF	TGTGCCAGCAGCTTAGGATTAGCGAAGCCCTACAATGAGCAGTTCTTC
.	TRBJ1-2	TRBV6-1	.	CASSEARGAHTF	TGTGCCAGCAGTGAAGCGCGGGGCGCCCACACCTTC
.	TRBJ2-2	TRBV7-3	.	CASSPGTNTGELFF	TGTGCCAGCAGCCCCGGGACAAACACCGGGGAGCTGTTTTTT
.	TRBJ2-1	TRBV2	.	CASSPVNEQFF	TGTGCCAGCAGCCCGGTCAATGAGCAGTTCTTC
.	TRBJ2-3	TRBV29-1	.	CSVVVRGRTDTQYF	TGCAGCGTTGTAGTCAGGGGTCGCACAGATACGCAGTATTTT
TRBD2	TRBJ2-1	TRBV7-9	once	CASSPRRGEDNEQFF	TGTGCCAGCAGCCCTCGACGGGGGGAGGACAATGAGCAGTTCTTC